Following are 3 T cell receptor beta chains from one sample sequenced in a study of beta chain features in type 1 diabetes. Whole-study findings and limits: Shortening of TCRB CDR3s, moderate but significant, appeared in all four CD4+ subsets of Type 1 diabetes patients.

These receptors have no identified antigens. Since all of the isolated RNA was reverse transcribed, expressed TCRB transcripts were what got sequenced. TCRdb keeps only in-frame clones here, not all; method: immunoSEQ multiplex PCR. The data contain about 150,000 clones, over 9% of them singletons. Sequenced material: central memory CD4+ T cells from blood. Receptor source: a man aged 30 to 39 with type 1 diabetes.

The V gene is TRBV10-3, the J gene TRBJ1-5; 8 nucleotides agree with TRBD1. Looked up from germline, CDR1 is ENHRY and CDR2 is SYGVKD. Losses at the gene ends were 11 bases for V and 5 bases for J; bases not matched to a gene: 8. The CDR3 contains 13 residues. The CDR3 DNA sequence: TGTGCCTCGACAGGGGACCTAGATCAGCCCCAGCATTTT. It encodes CASTGDLDQPQHF.

The V call is TRBV14, the J call TRBJ1-2, with 11 bases identical to TRBD1. The V gene's germline CDR1 is SGHDN and CDR2 FVKESK. J gave up 8 bases and V 6 bases, and 11 bases lay outside the gene matches. The CDR3 length is 15 residues. The CDR3 nucleotides are TGTGCCAGCAGTCGGAGTAGGACAGGGGGCATCGGCTACACCTTC. As protein: CASSRSRTGGIGYTF.

This chain links TRBV9 with TRBJ2-3; D is unclear. There are 14 residues in the CDR3. The germline V and J ends were trimmed by 0 bases and 0 bases, with 5 bases remaining between them. The germline gives CDR1 SGDLS, CDR2 YYNGEE. The DNA of the CDR3 is TGTGCCAGCAGCGTAGTCGGGAGCACAGATACGCAGTATTTT. Encoded protein: CASSVVGSTDTQYF.